One and the same sample provided the 10 T cell receptor beta chains below, sequenced in a study of blood T cell repertoires in COVID-19. The table came from immunoSEQ multiplex PCR; TCRdb's copy has only in-frame clones and leaves some out. The table includes about 59,000 clones, around 80% detected once. Sequenced sample: peripheral blood. Receptors were obtained from a man between 60 and 70 years old with acute or convalescent COVID-19.

The V gene is TRBV18, the J gene TRBJ1-6, with D possibly matching TRBD1 (6 bases). This CDR3 is built from 14 residues. From germline, CDR1 is KGHSH and CDR2 LQKENI. V gave up 6 bases and J gave up 8 bases, with 14 bases separating them. The CDR3 DNA reads TGTGCCAGCTCCCCCACAAAGGGGGATTCACCCCTCCACTTT. Residues: CASSPTKGDSPLHF.

J is TRBJ2-4 and V is TRBV7-3, with 8 bases fitting TRBD2. V lost 5 bases, J lost 6 bases, and 9 bases stayed unmatched. The germline gives CDR1 SGHTA, CDR2 FQGTGA. This CDR3 spans 15 amino acids. CDR3 nucleotides: TGTGCCAGCAGCCTTTCACCGGGACTAGGAAACATTCAGTACTTC. Translated, it gives CASSLSPGLGNIQYF. The complete variable domain, with remaining parts taken from reference TRBV7-3 and TRBJ2-4, reads GAGVSQTPSNKVTEKGKYVELRCDPISGHTALYWYRQSLGQGPEFLIYFQGTGAADDSGLPNDRFFAVRPEGSVSTLKIQRTERGDSAVYLCASSLSPGLGNIQYFGAGTRLSVL.

This clone came up a few times. The V gene is TRBV4-2, the J gene TRBJ2-5; TRBD2 aligns across 12 bases. Germline V gives CDR1 LGHNA, CDR2 YNFKEQ. The CDR3 is made up of 17 amino acids. The junction had 7 bases not matched to a gene; V was cut back by 1 base and J by 4 bases. CDR3 coding DNA: TGTGCCAGCAGCCAAGGACTAGCGGGAGTCCTACGAGAGACCCAGTACTTC. Protein product: CASSQGLAGVLRETQYF.

The chain has TRBV7-6 and TRBJ2-5, with a tentative D call TRBD2 (5 bases). From germline, CDR1 is SGHVS and CDR2 FNYEAQ. This CDR3 spans 15 amino acids. The V and J ends lost 5 bases and 5 bases respectively, with 18 bases between them. The CDR3 spells CASSRRATTRETQYF. Written as DNA, the CDR3 is TGTGCCAGCAGCCGGCGGGCCACGACGAGGGAGACCCAGTACTTC.

This clone has a single count. J is TRBJ2-1 and V is TRBV4-2; 7 nucleotides match TRBD2. CDR3 length: 15 residues. Germline values: CDR1 LGHNA, CDR2 YNFKEQ. V was pared by 4 bases and J by 2 bases, with 5 bases of the junction left unmatched. The chain's CDR3 is CASSPSGTTYNEQFF. The CDR3 DNA reads TGTGCCAGCAGCCCTTCCGGGACTACCTACAATGAGCAGTTCTTC.

This rearrangement joins TRBV5-4 to TRBJ2-3; a possible D gene is TRBD1 (5 bases). The CDR3 contains 11 residues. The V end was cut by 4 bases, the J end by 6 bases, with 6 bases between. The V gene's germline CDR1 is SGHNT and CDR2 YYREEE (reference sequence). The CDR3 loop reads CASSPGDTQYF. The CDR3 DNA is TGTGCCAGCAGCCCAGGGGATACGCAGTATTTT.

In this sample, this clone turned up a few times. J is TRBJ1-1 and V is TRBV3-1 (or the pseudogene TRBV3-2); possibly TRBD1 for D (6 bases). CDR3 size: 15 residues. Trimming took off 1 base at V and 5 bases at J, with 14 bases between the two ends. Per the germline V gene, CDR1 is LGHDT and CDR2 is YNNKEL (reference sequence). CDR3 residues: CASSQGRGARTEAFF. For the CDR3, the DNA is TGTGCCAGCAGCCAAGGCCGGGGGGCGCGGACTGAAGCTTTCTTT.

The chain joins TRBV5-1 to TRBJ2-1; weak D call: TRBD2 (6 bases). V dropped 4 bases and J dropped 10 bases, with 18 bases sitting between them. Per the germline V gene, CDR1 is SGHRS and CDR2 is YFSETQ. The CDR3 length is 14 residues. The CDR3 here is CASSLRGLHPEQFF. The DNA of the CDR3 is TGCGCCAGCAGCCTCCGAGGACTACATCCGGAGCAGTTCTTC.

The V call is TRBV6-5, the J call TRBJ2-7; 7 bases are shared with TRBD1. CDR1 is MNHEY, CDR2 SVGAGI, per germline. The CDR3 contains 13 residues. V dropped 2 bases and J dropped 6; count of bases not matched to a gene: 4. CDR3 nucleotide sequence: TGTGCCAGCAGTTACGAGACAGGGTCCGAGCAGTACTTC. This translates into CASSYETGSEQYF.

V and J are TRBV18 and TRBJ1-1; D is unresolved. CDR1 is KGHSH, CDR2 LQKENI, per germline. This CDR3 comprises 12 residues. Trimming left V 6 bases short and J 5 bases short, with 10 bases between. CDR3 DNA sequence: TGTGCCAGCTCCCCGCGGGAGACTGAAGCTTTCTTT. Translated: CASSPRETEAFF.